This section outlines one T cell receptor (beta chain) sequence together with its context. Its antigen is unknown. TCR beta CDR3 region amplification was performed from RNA transcripts. A first-round RT-PCR of the TCR CDR3 used the HTBI primer set. TCRdb used MiXCR to reprocess the multiplex PCR reads, holding one entry per CDR3 protein. In the table there are 500,000 to 600,000 distinct CDR3 sequences, 40% to 50% of which are singletons. Patients were excluded because of uncontrolled infection, other autoimmune disease, pregnancy or lactation. This entry comes from a study of T cells in Graves' hyperthyroidism and ophthalmopathy. Regarding the study as a whole: Ophthalmopathy got predicted by the model a median approximately 6 months before its onset. Also found in blood were most expanded thyroid clonotypes above 0.001.

Germline CDR1 MDHEN, CDR2 SYDVKM. CDR3 length equals 15 residues. Trimming pared 5 bases from V and 3 bases from J, leaving 14 bases between. This sequence originates from an adult woman with Graves' disease, either hyperthyroidism or ophthalmopathy (not recorded which). What was sequenced was peripheral blood or thyroid tissue (not recorded which). The chain uses TRBV28 and TRBJ1-5; D is possibly TRBD1 (6 bases). The CDR3 DNA reads as TGTGCCAGCAGTCCGGTGGGACAATTCAATCAGCCCCAGCATTTT. It translates to CASSPVGQFNQPQHF.